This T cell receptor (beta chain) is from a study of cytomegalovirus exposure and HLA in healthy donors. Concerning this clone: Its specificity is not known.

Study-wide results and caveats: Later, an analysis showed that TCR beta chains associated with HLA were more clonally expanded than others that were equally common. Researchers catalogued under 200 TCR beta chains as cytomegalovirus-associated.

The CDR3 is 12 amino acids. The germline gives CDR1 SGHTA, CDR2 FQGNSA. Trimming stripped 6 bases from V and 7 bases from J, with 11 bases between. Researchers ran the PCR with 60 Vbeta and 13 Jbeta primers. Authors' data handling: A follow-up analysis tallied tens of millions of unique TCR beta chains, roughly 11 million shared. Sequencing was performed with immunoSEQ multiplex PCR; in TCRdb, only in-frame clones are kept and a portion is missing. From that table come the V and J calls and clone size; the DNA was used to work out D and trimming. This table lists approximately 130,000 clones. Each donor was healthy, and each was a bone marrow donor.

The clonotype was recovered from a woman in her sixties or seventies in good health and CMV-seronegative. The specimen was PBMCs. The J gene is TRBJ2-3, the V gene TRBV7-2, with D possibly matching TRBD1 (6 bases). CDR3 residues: CASRSTGYTQYF. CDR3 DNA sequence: TGTGCCAGCAGGTCAACAGGGTATACGCAGTATTTT.